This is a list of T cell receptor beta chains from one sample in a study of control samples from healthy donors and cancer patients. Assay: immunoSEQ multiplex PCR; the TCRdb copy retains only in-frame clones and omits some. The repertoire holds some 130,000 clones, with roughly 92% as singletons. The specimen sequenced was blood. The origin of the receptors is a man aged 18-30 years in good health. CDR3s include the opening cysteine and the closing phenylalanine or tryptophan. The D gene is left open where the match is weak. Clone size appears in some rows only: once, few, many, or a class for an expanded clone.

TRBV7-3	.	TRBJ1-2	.	TGTGCCAGCAGCTCTACCGGTACTAACTATGGCTACACCTTC	CASSSTGTNYGYTF
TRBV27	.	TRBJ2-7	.	TGTGCCAGCAGTACGAGGAGGGACGAGCAGTACTTC	CASSTRRDEQYF
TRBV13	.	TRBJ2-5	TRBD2	TGTGCCAGCAGCGGACTAGCGGGGGAAGAGACCCAGTACTTC	CASSGLAGEETQYF
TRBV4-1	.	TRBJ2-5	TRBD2	TGCGCCAGCAGCCGAGGACTAGCGGGGGGAGGGACAGGGCAGACCCAGTACTTC	CASSRGLAGGGTGQTQYF
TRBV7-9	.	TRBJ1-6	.	TGTGCCAGCAGCTTGTCGAATTCACCCCTCCACTTT	CASSLSNSPLHF
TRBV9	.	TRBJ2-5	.	TGTGCCAGCAGCGCCAGCGGGCGCCAAAGACAAGAGACCCAGTACTTC	CASSASGRQRQETQYF
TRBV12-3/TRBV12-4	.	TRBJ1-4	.	TGTGCCAGCAGTTTAATGGGGGAAAAACTGTTTTTT	CASSLMGEKLFF
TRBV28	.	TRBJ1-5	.	TGTGCCAGCAGGAGGGGCAGCAATCAGCCCCAGCATTTT	CASRRGSNQPQHF
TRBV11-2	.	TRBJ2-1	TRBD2	TGTGCCAGCAGCTTAGATACCGGGACTATCTTCTCCAATGAGCAGTTCTTC	CASSLDTGTIFSNEQFF
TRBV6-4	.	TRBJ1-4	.	TGTGCCAGCAGTCCCGACCCCTCAGGGGCGCGTGAAAAACTGTTTTTT	CASSPDPSGAREKLFF
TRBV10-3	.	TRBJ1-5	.	TGTGCCATCAGTGAGTCGGGGAGTCAGCCCCAGCATTTT	CAISESGSQPQHF
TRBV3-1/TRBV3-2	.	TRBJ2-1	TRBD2	TGTGCCAGCAGCCAAGGTGGACTAGCCGCCTACAATGAGCAGTTCTTC	CASSQGGLAAYNEQFF
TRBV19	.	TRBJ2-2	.	TGTGCCAGTAGTATATTAGGCGGGATGTCCACCGGGGAGCTGTTTTTT	CASSILGGMSTGELFF
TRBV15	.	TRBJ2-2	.	TGTGCCACCAGCAGAGATCTCGGCAGCTCAACCGGGGAGCTGTTTTTT	CATSRDLGSSTGELFF
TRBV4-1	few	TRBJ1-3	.	TGCGCCAGCAGCCCGTTATTAACTGGAAACACCATATATTTT	CASSPLLTGNTIYF
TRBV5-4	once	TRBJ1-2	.	TGTGCCAGCAGCTTGGAGACGGTTGGTGGCTACACCTTC	CASSLETVGGYTF
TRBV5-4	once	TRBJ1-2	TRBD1	TGTGCCAGCAGCTCGGGACAGGGTATCGATGGCTACACCTTC	CASSSGQGIDGYTF
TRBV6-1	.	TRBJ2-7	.	TGTGCCAGCAGTGAAGCGATGGGCCACTACGAGCAGTACTTC	CASSEAMGHYEQYF
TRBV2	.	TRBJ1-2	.	TGTGCCAGCCTTTTAGGGACGGCAGCTAACTATGGCTACACCTTC	CASLLGTAANYGYTF
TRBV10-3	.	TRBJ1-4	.	TGTGCCATCAGAGACATTACAGGTGAAAAACTGTTTTTT	CAIRDITGEKLFF
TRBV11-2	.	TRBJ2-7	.	TGTGCCAGCAGCTTATCAGGATTGTCCTACGAGCAGTACTTC	CASSLSGLSYEQYF
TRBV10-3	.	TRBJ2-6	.	TGTGCCATCAGGCCGCTAGGGGGGTGGGCCAACGTCCTGACTTTC	CAIRPLGGWANVLTF
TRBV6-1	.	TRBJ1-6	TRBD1	TGTGCCAGCAGTGAACCCGGAGGGGGACAGGGTATGTCACCCCTCCACTTT	CASSEPGGGQGMSPLHF
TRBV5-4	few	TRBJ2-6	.	TGTGCCAGCAGCTTGGGAGGGATGGGTTCTGGGGCCAACGTCCTGACTTTC	CASSLGGMGSGANVLTF